This T cell receptor (beta chain) is from a study of T cell responses to AZD1222 COVID-19 vaccine. Overall study results and limits: It was only a handful of AZD1222 recipients who were seropositive at baseline. Clonal diversity was possibly underestimated, and white British individuals and females predominated among donors. Repertoires were obtained only post-peak T cell response. Spike-wide coverage was observed for vaccine-associated CD4 TCRs, with dominant responses at 160-218 and 743-854.

Germline-derived CDR1 and CDR2 are SGHAT and FQNNGV. There are 12 residues in the CDR3. V was cut by 5 bases and J by 2 bases, with 5 bases left in between. Libraries were prepared by immunoSEQ multiplex PCR; TCRdb keeps only in-frame clonotypes and omits some of them. This table holds about 150,000 clones, roughly 92% found once. Turning to this clone: Its antigen is unknown.

V is TRBV11-2 and J is TRBJ2-3, with D unclear. The source of this sequence is an adult in good health. Source: peripheral blood, taken on day 0 of AZD1222 vaccination. The CDR3 coding sequence is TGTGCCAGCAGCACTTACACAGATACGCAGTATTTT. It is translated as CASSTYTDTQYF.